Listed below are T cell receptor beta chains from one sample, sequenced in a study of blood T cell repertoires in COVID-19. Assay: immunoSEQ multiplex PCR; the TCRdb copy retains only in-frame clones and omits some. The data show 90,000 to 120,000 clones, over 70% seen once. Sequencing used peripheral blood. Receptors originate from a man aged 45-65 years with acute or convalescent COVID-19. CDR3s include the opening cysteine and the closing phenylalanine or tryptophan. The D gene is left open where the match is weak. Where a row states a size, it is once, few, many or the class of an expanded clone; other rows omit it.

V gene	CDR3 length	clone size	D gene	J gene	CDR3 protein	CDR3 DNA
TRBV20-1	11	NA	NA	TRBJ2-3	CSASDRGTQYF	TGCAGTGCTAGCGATAGGGGTACGCAGTATTTT
TRBV7-8	18	few	NA	TRBJ2-7	CASSLPLRGGIISYEQYF	TGTGCCAGCAGCTTACCCCTCCGGGGTGGGATTATCTCCTACGAGCAGTACTTC
TRBV4-2	16	NA	TRBD2	TRBJ2-2	CASSQELAGGFGELFF	TGTGCCAGCAGCCAGGAACTAGCGGGAGGGTTCGGGGAGCTGTTTTTT
TRBV28	16	NA	TRBD1	TRBJ2-2	CASSPPQGAVTGELFF	TGTGCCAGCAGTCCGCCTCAGGGGGCGGTCACCGGGGAGCTGTTTTTT
TRBV28	12	NA	NA	TRBJ1-2	CASGGGTYGYTF	TGTGCCAGCGGGGGGGGAACCTATGGCTACACCTTC
TRBV5-1	16	NA	NA	TRBJ2-7	CASSLKLVESSYEQYF	TGCGCCAGCAGCTTGAAGCTTGTAGAAAGCTCCTACGAGCAGTACTTC
TRBV6-2/TRBV6-3	17	NA	NA	TRBJ2-6	CASSYSKGLSGANVLTF	TGTGCCAGCAGTTACTCGAAAGGACTTTCTGGGGCCAACGTCCTGACTTTC
TRBV3-1/TRBV3-2	15	NA	TRBD1	TRBJ1-3	CASSWGQSSGNTIYF	TGTGCCAGCAGTTGGGGACAGAGCTCTGGAAACACCATATATTTT
TRBV5-1	14	NA	TRBD1	TRBJ1-2	CASSTTTGGRGYTF	TGCGCCAGCAGCACTACTACAGGGGGGAGAGGCTACACCTTC
TRBV20-1	12	NA	NA	TRBJ2-5	CSASRGQETQYF	TGCAGTGCTAGTCGGGGCCAAGAGACCCAGTACTTC
TRBV24-1	18	NA	TRBD2	TRBJ2-1	CATSDRGGKGAGLNEQFF	TGTGCCACCAGTGATCGGGGGGGTAAAGGGGCCGGTCTCAATGAGCAGTTCTTC
TRBV28	15	NA	TRBD2	TRBJ2-5	CASSLAGRARETQYF	TGTGCCAGCAGTTTGGCCGGGAGGGCCCGGGAGACCCAGTACTTC
TRBV4-1	16	NA	TRBD1	TRBJ1-1	CASSQATGQGRTEAFF	TGCGCCAGCAGCCAAGCAACAGGACAGGGAAGGACTGAAGCTTTCTTT
TRBV5-1	14	NA	NA	TRBJ1-2	CASSPQEVYYGYTF	TGCGCCAGCAGCCCCCAGGAGGTGTACTATGGCTACACCTTC
TRBV3-1/TRBV3-2	15	NA	TRBD2	TRBJ2-5	CASSWGLAGGETQYF	TGTGCCAGCAGCTGGGGACTAGCGGGAGGCGAGACCCAGTACTTC
TRBV4-1	17	NA	TRBD1	TRBJ1-1	CASSPPLRGLGDTEAFF	TGCGCCAGCAGCCCACCCCTAAGGGGGCTTGGGGACACTGAAGCTTTCTTT
TRBV12-3/TRBV12-4	12	once	NA	TRBJ1-5	CASSPDERPQHF	TGTGCCAGCAGTCCCGACGAGCGGCCCCAGCATTTT
TRBV5-1	17	NA	NA	TRBJ2-4	CASSLEGRLLAKNIQYF	TGCGCCAGCAGCTTGGAAGGCAGACTCCTAGCCAAAAACATTCAGTACTTC
TRBV27	14	NA	NA	TRBJ1-1	CASSPARENTEAFF	TGTGCCAGCAGTCCGGCCAGGGAGAACACTGAAGCTTTCTTT
TRBV2	15	NA	NA	TRBJ2-5	CASSGGGKGGETQYF	TGTGCCAGCAGTGGCGGGGGCAAGGGGGGAGAGACCCAGTACTTC
TRBV5-1	14	NA	TRBD1	TRBJ2-7	CASTTTGGGYEQYF	TGCGCCAGCACCACGACAGGGGGCGGGTACGAGCAGTACTTC
TRBV11-3	15	NA	TRBD2	TRBJ2-7	CASSSNGLAGLEQYF	TGTGCCAGCAGCTCTAACGGACTAGCGGGACTGGAGCAGTACTTC
TRBV10-2	12	NA	NA	TRBJ2-1	CASSESGNEQFF	TGCGCCAGCAGTGAGTCCGGCAATGAGCAGTTCTTC
TRBV7-8	16	once	NA	TRBJ2-2	CASSLVFSANTGELFF	TGTGCCAGCAGCTTAGTATTCAGCGCGAACACCGGGGAGCTGTTTTTT
TRBV19	15	NA	TRBD1	TRBJ1-5	CASTPGTASNQPQHF	TGTGCCAGTACCCCTGGGACAGCTAGCAATCAGCCCCAGCATTTT
TRBV11-2	14	NA	NA	TRBJ2-3	CASSLDRGTDTQYF	TGTGCCAGCAGCTTAGATCGCGGCACAGATACGCAGTATTTT
TRBV28	15	NA	NA	TRBJ1-4	CASSLSPGLSEKLFF	TGTGCCAGCAGTTTATCCCCAGGGTTGTCCGAAAAACTGTTTTTT
TRBV27	11	NA	NA	TRBJ2-7	CARATSLEQYF	TGTGCCAGAGCGACTAGTCTCGAGCAGTACTTC
TRBV11-2	15	NA	TRBD1	TRBJ1-5	CASSLEGTGNQPQHF	TGTGCCAGCAGCTTAGAGGGGACAGGGAATCAGCCCCAGCATTTT
TRBV7-2	15	NA	NA	TRBJ2-5	CASSLASGGVETQYF	TGTGCCAGCAGCTTAGCTAGCGGAGGGGTAGAGACCCAGTACTTC
TRBV7-8	15	once	TRBD1	TRBJ2-1	CASSLGQGNYNEQFF	TGTGCCAGCAGCTTAGGACAGGGGAACTACAATGAGCAGTTCTTC
TRBV20-1	14	NA	TRBD1	TRBJ2-7	CSASFRDSSYEQYF	TGCAGTGCTAGTTTCCGGGACAGCTCCTACGAGCAGTACTTC
TRBV7-2	15	NA	NA	TRBJ2-3	CASSLGTNWGDTQYF	TGTGCCAGCAGCTTAGGGACTAATTGGGGGGATACGCAGTATTTT
TRBV5-1	15	NA	TRBD2	TRBJ2-7	CASSPIAGLTYEQYF	TGCGCCAGCAGCCCCATAGCGGGCCTAACCTACGAGCAGTACTTC
TRBV28	14	NA	NA	TRBJ1-1	CASSERGWDTEAFF	TGTGCCAGCAGTGAACGGGGATGGGACACTGAAGCTTTCTTT
TRBV4-2	15	NA	TRBD1	TRBJ2-5	CAGSQDRGGRETQYF	TGTGCCGGCAGCCAAGATAGAGGGGGCAGAGAGACCCAGTACTTC
TRBV14	14	NA	NA	TRBJ1-3	CASSRATSGNTIYF	TGTGCCAGCAGCCGCGCCACCTCTGGAAACACCATATATTTT
TRBV2	15	NA	TRBD2	TRBJ2-7	CASLGGLAVIYEQYF	TGTGCCAGCCTCGGGGGACTAGCGGTGATCTACGAGCAGTACTTC
TRBV7-9	13	NA	NA	TRBJ1-5	CASSLGLHQPQHF	TGTGCCAGCAGCTTAGGACTTCATCAGCCCCAGCATTTT
TRBV27	12	NA	TRBD1	TRBJ1-2	CASRGDSYGYTF	TGTGCCAGCAGGGGGGACAGCTATGGCTACACCTTC